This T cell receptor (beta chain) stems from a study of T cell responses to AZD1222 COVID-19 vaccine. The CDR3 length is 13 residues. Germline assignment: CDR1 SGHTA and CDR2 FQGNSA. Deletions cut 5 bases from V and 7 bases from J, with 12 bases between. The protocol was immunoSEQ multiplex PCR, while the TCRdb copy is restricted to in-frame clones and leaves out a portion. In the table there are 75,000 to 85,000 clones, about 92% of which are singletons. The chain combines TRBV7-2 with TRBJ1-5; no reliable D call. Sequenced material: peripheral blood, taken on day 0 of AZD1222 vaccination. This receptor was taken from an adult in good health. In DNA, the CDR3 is TGTGCCAGCAGCCGCGGGAGGGAGCAGCCCCAGCATTTT. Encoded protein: CASSRGREQPQHF.